This TCR beta chain derives from a study of cytomegalovirus exposure and HLA in healthy donors. Overall study findings and caveats: The authors enumerated around 150 TCR beta chains as linked to cytomegalovirus.

Produced via immunoSEQ multiplex PCR; TCRdb's table is partial and in-frame only. The repertoire holds approximately 120,000 clones, with about 94% as singletons. With regard to this clone: Its specificity is not known.

Per the germline V gene, CDR1 is SNHLY and CDR2 is FYNNEI. The CDR3 has 14 amino acids. The ends lost 7 bases at V and 4 bases at J; junction bases unmatched: 7. This chain links TRBV2 with TRBJ2-3; 8 bases line up with TRBD2. Sequencing was done on a sample of PBMCs. The TCR was taken from a woman in her late teens or twenties in good health and CMV-seronegative. The CDR3 spells CASMIAGLADTQYF. The CDR3 region has the DNA TGTGCCAGCATGATAGCGGGGCTGGCAGATACGCAGTATTTT.